This T cell receptor beta chain was recovered during a study of T cell changes during pregnancy in multiple sclerosis. Produced via immunoSEQ multiplex PCR; TCRdb's table is partial and in-frame only. The sample yields 70,000 to 80,000 clones, about 90% seen once. CDR1 is KGHSH and CDR2 is LQKENI in the germline V gene. After removal of 2 bases from V and 0 bases from J, the junction contained 10 bases not matched to a gene. CDR3 length: 18 residues. The source of this sequence is a female donor with multiple sclerosis, enrolled in a pregnancy study. The V call is TRBV18, the J call TRBJ2-4; 7 bases align to TRBD1. The sequenced sample was CD4+ T cells from peripheral blood mononuclear cells, obtained before pregnancy. The CDR3 DNA is TGTGCCAGCTCACCAACACGGGCAGGGGGAATAGCCAAAAACATTCAGTACTTC. It codes for CASSPTRAGGIAKNIQYF.